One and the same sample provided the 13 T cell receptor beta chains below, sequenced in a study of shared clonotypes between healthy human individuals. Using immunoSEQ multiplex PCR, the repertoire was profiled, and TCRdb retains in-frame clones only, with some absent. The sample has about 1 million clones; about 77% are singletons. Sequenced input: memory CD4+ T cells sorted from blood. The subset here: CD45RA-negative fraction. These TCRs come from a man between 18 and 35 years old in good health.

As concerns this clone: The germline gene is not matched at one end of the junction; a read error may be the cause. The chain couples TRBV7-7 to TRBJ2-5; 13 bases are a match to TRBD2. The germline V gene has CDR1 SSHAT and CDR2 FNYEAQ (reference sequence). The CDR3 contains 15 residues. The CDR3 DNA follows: TGTGCTAGCAGCTTGGGACTAGCGGGATTAGAGACCCAGTACTTC. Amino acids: CASSLGLAGLETQYF.

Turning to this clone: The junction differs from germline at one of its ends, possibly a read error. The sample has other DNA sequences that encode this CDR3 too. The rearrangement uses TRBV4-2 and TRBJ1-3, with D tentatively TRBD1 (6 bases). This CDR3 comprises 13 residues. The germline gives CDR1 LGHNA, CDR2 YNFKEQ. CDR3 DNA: TGTGCCAGCAGTCGAACGACAGGAAACACTATATATTTT. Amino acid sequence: CASSRTTGNTIYF.

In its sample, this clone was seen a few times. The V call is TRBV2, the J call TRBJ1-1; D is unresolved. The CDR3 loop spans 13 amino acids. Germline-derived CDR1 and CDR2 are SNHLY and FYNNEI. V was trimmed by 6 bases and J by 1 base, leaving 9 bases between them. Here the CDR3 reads CASRARQNTEAFF. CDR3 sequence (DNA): TGTGCCAGCAGGGCGAGGCAGAACACTGAAGCTTTCTTT.

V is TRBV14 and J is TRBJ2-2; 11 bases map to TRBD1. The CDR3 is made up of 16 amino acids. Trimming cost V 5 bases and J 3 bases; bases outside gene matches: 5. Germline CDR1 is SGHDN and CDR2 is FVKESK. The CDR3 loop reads CASSARTGGDTGELFF. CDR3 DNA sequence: TGTGCCAGCAGCGCCCGGACAGGGGGCGACACCGGGGAGCTGTTTTTT.

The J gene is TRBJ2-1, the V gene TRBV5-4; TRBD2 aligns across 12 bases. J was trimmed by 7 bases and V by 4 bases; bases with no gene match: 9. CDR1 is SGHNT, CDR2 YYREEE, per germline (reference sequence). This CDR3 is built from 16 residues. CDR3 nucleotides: TGTGCCAGCAGCATGCTAGCGGGAGGGCCGGGGAATGAGCAGTTCTTC. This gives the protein CASSMLAGGPGNEQFF.

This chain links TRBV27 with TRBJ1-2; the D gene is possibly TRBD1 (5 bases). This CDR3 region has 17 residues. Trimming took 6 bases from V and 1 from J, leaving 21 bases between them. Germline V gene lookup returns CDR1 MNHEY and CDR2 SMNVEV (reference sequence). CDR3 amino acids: CASRPSNLFQGNYGYTF. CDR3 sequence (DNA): TGTGCCAGCAGACCCTCTAATCTCTTTCAGGGTAACTATGGCTACACCTTC.

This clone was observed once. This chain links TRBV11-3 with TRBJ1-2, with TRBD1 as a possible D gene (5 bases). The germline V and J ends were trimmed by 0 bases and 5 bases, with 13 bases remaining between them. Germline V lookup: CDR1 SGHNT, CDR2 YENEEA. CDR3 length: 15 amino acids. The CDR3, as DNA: TGTGCCAGCAGCTTAGATCCGGATCCAGGGTATGGCTACACCTTC. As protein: CASSLDPDPGYGYTF.

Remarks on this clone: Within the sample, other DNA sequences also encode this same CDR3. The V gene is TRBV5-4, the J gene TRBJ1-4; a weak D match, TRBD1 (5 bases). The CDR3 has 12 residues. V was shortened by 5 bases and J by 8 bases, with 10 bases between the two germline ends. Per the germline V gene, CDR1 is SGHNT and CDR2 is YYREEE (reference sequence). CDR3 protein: CASSGADEKLFF. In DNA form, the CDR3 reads TGTGCCAGCAGTGGGGCGGACGAAAAACTGTTTTTT.

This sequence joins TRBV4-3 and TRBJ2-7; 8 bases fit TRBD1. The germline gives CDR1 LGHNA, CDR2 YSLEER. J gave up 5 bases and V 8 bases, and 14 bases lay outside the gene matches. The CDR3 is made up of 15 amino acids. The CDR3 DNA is TGCGCCAGCGGTTCATTCGGACAGGGTGTCCACGAGCAGTACTTC. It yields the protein CASGSFGQGVHEQYF.

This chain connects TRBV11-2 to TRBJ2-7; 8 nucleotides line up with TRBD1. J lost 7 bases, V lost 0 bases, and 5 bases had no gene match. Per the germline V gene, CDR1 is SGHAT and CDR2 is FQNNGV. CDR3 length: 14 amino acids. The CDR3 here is CASSLDRGQGEQYF. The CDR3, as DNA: TGTGCCAGCAGCTTAGACAGGGGGCAAGGAGAGCAGTACTTC.

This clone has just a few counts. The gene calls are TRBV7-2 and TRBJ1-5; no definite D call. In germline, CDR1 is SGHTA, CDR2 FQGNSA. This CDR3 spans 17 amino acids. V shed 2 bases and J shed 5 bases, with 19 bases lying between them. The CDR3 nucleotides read TGTGCCAGCAGCTTATTAGGCCGGTCAGCACCCGATCAGCCCCAGCATTTT. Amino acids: CASSLLGRSAPDQPQHF.

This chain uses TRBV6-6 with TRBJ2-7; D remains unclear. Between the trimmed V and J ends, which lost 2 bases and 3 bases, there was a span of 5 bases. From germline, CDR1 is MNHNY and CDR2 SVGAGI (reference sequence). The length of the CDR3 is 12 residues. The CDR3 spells CASSYAGYEQYF. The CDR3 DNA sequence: TGTGCCAGCAGTTACGCAGGCTACGAGCAGTACTTC.

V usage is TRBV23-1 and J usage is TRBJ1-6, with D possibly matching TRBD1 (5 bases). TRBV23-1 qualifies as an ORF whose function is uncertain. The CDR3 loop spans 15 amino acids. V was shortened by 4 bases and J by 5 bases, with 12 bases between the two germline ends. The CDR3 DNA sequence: TGCGCCAGCAGTCGAAAGCAGGGCCATAATTCACCCCTCCACTTT. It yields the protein CASSRKQGHNSPLHF.